These T cell receptor beta chains were read from a single sample in a study of blood T cell repertoires in COVID-19. Produced via immunoSEQ multiplex PCR; TCRdb's table is partial and in-frame only. The sample lists under 300,000 clones; nearly 95% were seen once. The source material was peripheral blood. These TCRs come from a man between 25 and 39 years old with COVID-19, enrolled during active disease. The CDR3 runs from the conserved cysteine through the conserved F or W. The D gene is left open where the match is weak. For some rows the clone size is stated as once, few or many, or as a class when expanded; others skip it.

>TRBV7-7|TRBJ2-1|TRBD2|NA
CASSRSLAGGPGNEQFF
TGTGCCAGCAGCCGCTCTCTAGCGGGGGGGCCAGGCAATGAGCAGTTCTTC
>TRBV18|TRBJ1-1|NA|NA
CASSPLESPNTEAFF
TGTGCCAGCTCACCCCTGGAGTCGCCGAACACTGAAGCTTTCTTT
>TRBV5-1|TRBJ2-7|TRBD1|NA
CASSRQGSSYEQYF
TGCGCCAGCAGCCGACAGGGCAGCTCCTACGAGCAGTACTTC
>TRBV30|TRBJ1-2|TRBD1|NA
CAWRETGLDGYTF
TGTGCCTGGAGAGAGACAGGGTTGGATGGCTACACCTTC
>TRBV7-2|TRBJ1-5|NA|once
CASSLATGTNQPQHF
TGTGCCAGCAGCTTAGCTACCGGTACCAATCAGCCCCAGCATTTT
>TRBV19|TRBJ1-5|NA|NA
CATNPIREAHQPQHF
TGTGCCACTAACCCCATCAGGGAGGCGCATCAGCCCCAGCATTTT
>TRBV11-2|TRBJ2-3|TRBD2|NA
CASSFPLGASGAEDTQYF
TGTGCCAGCAGCTTCCCTCTCGGGGCTAGCGGGGCTGAAGATACGCAGTATTTT
>TRBV19|TRBJ2-7|NA|NA
CASSIGGQQYF
TGTGCCAGTAGTATAGGGGGCCAGCAGTACTTC
>TRBV2|TRBJ1-6|NA|NA
CASMPGSYNSPLHF
TGTGCCAGCATGCCGGGCTCCTATAATTCACCCCTCCACTTT
>TRBV6-6|TRBJ2-2|TRBD2|NA
CASSYPTSANTGELFF
TGTGCCAGCAGTTACCCTACTAGCGCGAACACCGGGGAGCTGTTTTTT
>TRBV6-5|TRBJ1-3|NA|NA
CACGTPGNTIYF
TGTGCCTGCGGCACCCCTGGAAACACCATATATTTT
>TRBV11-2|TRBJ1-2|NA|NA
CASRVTGSDGYTF
TGTGCCAGCAGAGTCACAGGGTCCGATGGCTACACCTTC
>TRBV6-6|TRBJ1-5|NA|NA
CASSYPGEISNQPQHF
TGTGCCAGCAGTTACCCCGGGGAGATTAGCAATCAGCCCCAGCATTTT
>TRBV7-2|TRBJ2-3|TRBD2|NA
CASSLAVFGGTGGMGTDTQYF
TGTGCCAGCAGCTTAGCGGTCTTCGGGGGGACGGGGGGAATGGGCACAGATACGCAGTATTTT
>TRBV13|TRBJ1-2|TRBD1|NA
CASSRPGQGYPFDGYTF
TGTGCCAGCAGCCGCCCCGGACAGGGATACCCTTTTGATGGCTACACCTTC
>TRBV7-9|TRBJ1-2|NA|NA
CASSLVGQSNGYTF
TGTGCCAGCAGCTTAGTAGGACAGAGTAATGGCTACACCTTC
>TRBV5-1|TRBJ1-1|NA|once
CASSLGGQGNTEAFF
TGCGCCAGCAGCTTGGGAGGTCAGGGCAACACTGAAGCTTTCTTT
>TRBV11-2|TRBJ2-5|NA|NA
CASSWAIQETQYF
TGTGCCAGCAGTTGGGCTATTCAAGAGACCCAGTACTTC
>TRBV27|TRBJ2-6|NA|NA
CASSPRQYSGANVLTF
TGTGCCAGCAGTCCTCGACAGTACTCTGGGGCCAACGTCCTGACTTTC
>TRBV30|TRBJ2-7|TRBD1|NA
CAWNKAGTGISYEQYF
TGTGCCTGGAATAAAGCCGGGACAGGGATATCCTACGAGCAGTACTTC
>TRBV6-5|TRBJ1-2|NA|NA
CASSPGSGYTF
TGTGCCAGCAGTCCCGGTAGCGGCTACACCTTC
>TRBV3-1/TRBV3-2|TRBJ1-2|NA|once
CASSQEEGARGYTF
TGTGCCAGCAGCCAAGAAGAAGGGGCGCGGGGCTACACCTTC
>TRBV5-4|TRBJ1-1|NA|NA
CASSAVNTEAFF
TGTGCCAGCAGCGCAGTGAACACTGAAGCTTTCTTT